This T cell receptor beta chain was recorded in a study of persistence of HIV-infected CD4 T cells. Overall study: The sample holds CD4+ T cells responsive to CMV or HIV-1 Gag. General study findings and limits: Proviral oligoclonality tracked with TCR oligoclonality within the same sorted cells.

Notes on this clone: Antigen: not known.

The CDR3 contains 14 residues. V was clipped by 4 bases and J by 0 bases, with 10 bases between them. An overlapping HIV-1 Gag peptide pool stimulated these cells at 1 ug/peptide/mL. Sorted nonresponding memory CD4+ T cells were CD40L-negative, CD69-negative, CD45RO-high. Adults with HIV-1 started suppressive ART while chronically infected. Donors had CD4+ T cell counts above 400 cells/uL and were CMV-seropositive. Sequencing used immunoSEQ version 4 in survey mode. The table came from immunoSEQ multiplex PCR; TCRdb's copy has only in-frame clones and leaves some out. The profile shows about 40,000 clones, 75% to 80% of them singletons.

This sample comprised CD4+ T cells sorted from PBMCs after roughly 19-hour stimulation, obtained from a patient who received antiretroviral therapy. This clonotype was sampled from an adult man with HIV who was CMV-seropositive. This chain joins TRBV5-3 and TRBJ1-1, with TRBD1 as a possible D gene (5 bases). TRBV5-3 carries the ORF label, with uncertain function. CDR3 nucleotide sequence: TGTGCCAGAAGCACCAGGGTAATGAACACTGAAGCTTTCTTT. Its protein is CARSTRVMNTEAFF.